This T cell receptor beta chain was retrieved from a study of blood T cells in healthy people across ages. With a J-beta primer mix and a sample-barcoded 5' primer, a second PCR ran about 6 to 11 cycles. Any given sample supplied a minimum of 3 million CDR3-containing paired-end reads. Each CDR3 protein gets one entry after TCRdb re-called the 5' RACE reads with MiXCR. Of about 690,000 distinct CDR3 sequences in the sample, 35% to 50% were seen once. The germline V gene encodes CDR1 SGHRS and CDR2 YFSETQ. Trimming removed 7 bases at V and 5 bases at J, with 7 bases between. The CDR3 contains 11 residues. This clonotype appeared a single time.

Material for sequencing was blood. The V gene is TRBV5-1, the J gene TRBJ2-1, with D unclear. The receptor was isolated from an elderly man in good health. Here the CDR3 reads CASQSHNEQFF. The CDR3 DNA reads TGCGCCAGCCAAAGTCACAATGAGCAGTTCTTC.